This is a list of T cell receptor beta chains from one sample in a study of brain T cells in children with intractable seizures. Here immunoSEQ multiplex PCR was the method, and the copy in TCRdb shows in-frame clones only, minus some. The data show 60,000 to 65,000 clones, about 96% seen once. The material was peripheral blood, obtained at surgery. These receptor sequences come from a boy younger than two with focal cortical dysplasia and intractable seizures. Each CDR3 is given with its conserved first and last residue. Each record gives: D gene, J gene, clone size, V gene, CDR3 protein, CDR3 DNA. D genes are given only for firm matches. For some rows the clone size is stated as once, few or many, or as a class when expanded; others skip it.

NA TRBJ2-6 NA TRBV7-2 CASTLVDSGANVLTF TGTGCCAGCACCCTCGTGGACTCTGGGGCCAACGTCCTGACTTTC
NA TRBJ1-1 NA TRBV27 CASSPPGALEAFF TGTGCCAGCAGTCCCCCCGGGGCCCTTGAAGCTTTCTTT
TRBD2 TRBJ2-1 NA TRBV19 CASIRGTSGRIGNEQFF TGTGCCAGTATAAGGGGGACTAGCGGTAGAATTGGCAATGAGCAGTTCTTC
TRBD1 TRBJ2-7 once TRBV3-1/TRBV3-2 CASSLRDRASEQYF TGTGCCAGCAGCTTGCGGGACAGGGCAAGCGAGCAGTACTTC
NA TRBJ1-6 NA TRBV9 CASSVAPGEGSPLHF TGTGCCAGCAGCGTAGCTCCGGGGGAGGGATCACCCCTCCACTTT
NA TRBJ1-6 NA TRBV7-9 CASSPIRGSYNSPLHF TGTGCCAGCAGCCCCATCAGGGGCTCCTATAATTCACCCCTCCACTTT
NA TRBJ1-2 NA TRBV18 CASSPPSTANYGYTF TGTGCCAGCTCACCACCGTCGACAGCTAACTATGGCTACACCTTC
NA TRBJ1-4 NA TRBV7-8 CASKPGSYEKLFF TGTGCCAGCAAACCGGGTTCTTATGAAAAACTGTTTTTT
NA TRBJ2-2 NA TRBV25-1 CASIGATGELFF TGTGCCAGCATAGGGGCCACCGGGGAGCTGTTTTTT
NA TRBJ2-1 once TRBV19 CASSKTGLDLYNEQFF TGTGCCAGTAGTAAAACGGGACTCGACCTCTACAATGAGCAGTTCTTC
NA TRBJ2-7 NA TRBV7-2 CASSLGPTTRKQYF TGTGCCAGCAGCTTAGGGCCGACGACTAGGAAGCAGTACTTC
TRBD1 TRBJ1-2 NA TRBV19 CASSPPGQSGSYYGYTF TGTGCCAGTAGTCCCCCGGGACAGTCGGGAAGTTACTATGGCTACACCTTC
TRBD1 TRBJ1-1 NA TRBV27 CASKRQGTNTEAFF TGTGCCAGCAAAAGACAGGGTACGAACACTGAAGCTTTCTTT
NA TRBJ1-1 NA TRBV10-3 CAISEGVGEAFF TGTGCCATCAGTGAGGGGGTGGGTGAAGCTTTCTTT
NA TRBJ1-2 NA TRBV12-3/TRBV12-4 CASSPALYGYTF TGTGCCAGCAGTCCGGCCCTCTATGGCTACACCTTC
NA TRBJ2-4 NA TRBV20-1 CSARARDIQYF TGCAGTGCCCGGGCCCGGGACATTCAGTACTTC
NA TRBJ1-1 NA TRBV2 CASSEMQGYTEAFF TGTGCCAGCAGTGAGATGCAGGGATACACTGAAGCTTTCTTT
NA TRBJ1-1 NA TRBV7-9 CASSPPVGLTEAFF TGTGCCAGCAGCCCCCCGGTTGGGTTGACTGAAGCTTTCTTT
NA TRBJ1-5 NA TRBV10-3 CAISGQHSNQPQHF TGTGCCATCAGTGGACAGCATAGCAATCAGCCCCAGCATTTT
TRBD2 TRBJ2-5 NA TRBV10-3 CAISLAGHQETQYF TGTGCCATCAGTTTAGCGGGGCACCAAGAGACCCAGTACTTC
NA TRBJ2-3 NA TRBV10-3 CAIRKQGGTDTQYF TGTGCCATCAGGAAACAGGGTGGAACAGATACGCAGTATTTT
NA TRBJ2-2 NA TRBV6-2/TRBV6-3 CASSWGIGTGELFF TGTGCCAGCAGTTGGGGGATCGGGACCGGGGAGCTGTTTTTT
NA TRBJ1-2 few TRBV4-2 CASSQVSASNYGYTF TGTGCCAGCAGCCAAGTCTCAGCCTCTAACTATGGCTACACCTTC
NA TRBJ1-2 NA TRBV12-3/TRBV12-4 CASSWGDGYTF TGTGCCAGCAGTTGGGGGGATGGCTACACCTTC
TRBD2 TRBJ2-7 NA TRBV6-5 CASSYSILRGSYEQYF TGTGCCAGCAGTTACTCGATCCTGCGGGGGTCCTACGAGCAGTACTTC
NA TRBJ2-7 NA TRBV27 CASSYRRAAYEQYF TGTGCCAGCAGTTACAGAAGGGCAGCCTACGAGCAGTACTTC
NA TRBJ2-1 once TRBV12-5 CASGLTPSATYNEQFF TGTGCTAGTGGTTTAACCCCTAGCGCCACCTACAATGAGCAGTTCTTC
NA TRBJ1-1 NA TRBV4-1 CASSQGGSNTEAFF TGCGCCAGCAGCCAAGGGGGGTCGAACACTGAAGCTTTCTTT
NA TRBJ1-1 NA TRBV7-2 CASSFGTGNTEAFF TGTGCCAGCAGCTTTGGTACAGGGAACACTGAAGCTTTCTTT
TRBD2 TRBJ2-7 NA TRBV10-3 CAIRDPGTSGSYEQYF TGTGCCATCAGAGACCCCGGGACTAGCGGCTCCTACGAGCAGTACTTC
NA TRBJ2-5 NA TRBV18 CASSPTNGDQYF TGTGCCAGCTCACCGACTAATGGAGACCAGTACTTC
TRBD2 TRBJ2-5 NA TRBV2 CASSPGTSGRETQYF TGTGCCAGCAGTCCGGGGACTAGCGGGAGGGAGACCCAGTACTTC
TRBD1 TRBJ2-1 NA TRBV14 CASSQSLTGIEQFF TGTGCCAGCAGCCAGTCGCTGACAGGGATCGAGCAGTTCTTC
NA TRBJ1-6 NA TRBV10-3 CAISESSSYNSPLHF TGTGCCATCAGTGAGTCGAGCTCCTATAATTCACCCCTCCACTTT
TRBD2 TRBJ2-7 NA TRBV4-2 CASSQALADSYEQYF TGTGCCAGCAGCCAAGCCCTAGCGGACTCCTACGAGCAGTACTTC
TRBD1 TRBJ1-3 NA TRBV19 CASSLKTGGAGNTIYF TGTGCCAGTAGTCTTAAGACAGGGGGCGCGGGAAACACCATATATTTT
TRBD1 TRBJ1-5 NA TRBV2 CASREDRGNQPQHF TGTGCCAGCAGGGAGGACAGGGGGAATCAGCCCCAGCATTTT